The 27 T cell receptor beta chains given below trace back to one sample, sequenced in a study of cytomegalovirus exposure and HLA in healthy donors. The primer mix had 60 Vbeta and 13 Jbeta primers. The table came from immunoSEQ multiplex PCR; TCRdb's copy has only in-frame clones and leaves some out. This sample has 150,000 to 200,000 clones, with roughly three quarters found just once. Sample: PBMCs. These receptors all come from a woman in her forties or fifties in good health and CMV-seronegative.

On this clone itself: One junction end disagrees with the germline gene, perhaps due to a read error. The V and J genes are TRBV7-9 and TRBJ1-1, with D perhaps TRBD1 (6 bases). The CDR3 spans 12 residues. Per germline, CDR1 SEHNR and CDR2 FQNEAQ (reference sequence). The CDR3 is CSSSPQGSEAFF. The CDR3, as DNA: TGTTCCAGCAGCCCTCAGGGGAGTGAAGCTTTCTTT.

In this sample, this clone turned up a few times. The chain recombines TRBV4-2 with TRBJ2-7; 9 bases align to TRBD2. Germline V CDR1 and CDR2: LGHNA, YNFKEQ. With V trimmed by 7 bases and J by 4 bases, 11 bases remained unmatched. The length of the CDR3 is 15 residues. CDR3 nucleotide sequence: TGTGCCAGCACCCCCGGGGCGGGGGGGCCGTACGAGCAGTACTTC. Translated, it gives CASTPGAGGPYEQYF.

This clone was observed a few times. The CDR3, as DNA: TGTGCCAGCAGCCAAGGTGGGGGGGGGACGAGATCGGCTGAGCAGTTCTTC. Translating gives CASSQGGGGTRSAEQFF. This chain uses TRBV14 with TRBJ2-1; 7 nucleotides align to TRBD2. Trimming at V came to 1 base and at J to 9 bases, leaving 15 bases not matched to a gene. Germline V gene lookup returns CDR1 SGHDN and CDR2 FVKESK. This CDR3 contains 17 residues.

The rearrangement uses TRBV27 and TRBJ2-7; 8 nucleotides match TRBD2. The CDR3 loop spans 15 amino acids. The V and J ends lost 6 bases and 0 bases, in that order; junction bases with no gene match: 7. Looked up from germline, CDR1 is MNHEY and CDR2 is SMNVEV (reference sequence). CDR3 DNA sequence: TGTGCCAGCAGAAATAGCGGGGTAAGCTCCTACGAGCAGTACTTC. It encodes CASRNSGVSSYEQYF.

This CDR3 is CASSSGGGQYNEQFF. In DNA, the CDR3 is TGTGCCAGCAGCTCCGGGGGGGGACAATACAATGAGCAGTTCTTC. The chain links TRBV7-6 to TRBJ2-1, with 8 bases that match TRBD2. V was clipped by 4 bases and J by 4 bases; unmatched bases: 6. CDR3 length: 15 amino acids. Germline CDR1 SGHVS, CDR2 FNYEAQ. Combining the CDR3 with reference TRBV7-6 and TRBJ2-1 gives the whole variable domain GAGVSQSPRYKVTKRGQDVALRCDPISGHVSLYWYRQALGQGPEFLTYFNYEAQQDKSGLPNDRFSAERPEGSISTLTIQRTEQRDSAMYRCASSSGGGQYNEQFFGPGTRLTVL.

Only a few counts were recorded for this clone. This chain links TRBV28 with TRBJ1-1; tentatively, D is TRBD1 (5 bases). V lost 4 bases to trimming and J lost 1 base, with 10 bases between them. CDR1 is MDHEN, CDR2 SYDVKM, per germline. The CDR3 totals 14 residues. CDR3 protein: CASSSGLSNTEAFF. CDR3 DNA: TGTGCCAGCAGTTCGGGACTCTCGAACACTGAAGCTTTCTTT.

The V gene is TRBV19, the J gene TRBJ1-6, with 9 bases that match TRBD1. CDR1 and CDR2 (germline): LNHDA, SQIVND (reference sequence). Trimming removed 4 bases from V and 10 bases from J; junction bases left unmatched: 8. The CDR3 runs to 15 residues. CDR3 amino acids: CASSTRTGDESPLHF. CDR3 DNA sequence: TGTGCCAGTAGTACTCGGACAGGGGACGAATCACCCCTCCACTTT.

CDR3 protein: CASSQGAGAITEAFF. Written as DNA, the CDR3 is TGTGCCAGCAGCCAAGGGGCGGGGGCCATCACTGAAGCTTTCTTT. This chain uses TRBV4-2 with TRBJ1-1; perhaps TRBD1 as D (6 bases). The CDR3 covers 15 residues. With 1 base removed from V and 4 bases from J, the gap between germline ends came to 13 bases. The germline V gene has CDR1 LGHNA and CDR2 YNFKEQ.

This chain uses TRBV18 with TRBJ2-7, with D tentatively TRBD1 (5 bases). This CDR3 spans 13 amino acids. CDR1 KGHSH and CDR2 LQKENI come from the germline V gene. Trimming took off 4 bases at V and 4 bases at J, with 11 bases between the two ends. The CDR3 loop reads CASSLTQGYEQYF. CDR3 nucleotides: TGTGCCAGCTCACTCACGCAGGGTTACGAGCAGTACTTC.

This clone was seen a few times. V gene TRBV7-6 combines with J gene TRBJ2-5; 7 bases line up with TRBD1. The CDR3 loop spans 14 amino acids. CDR1 and CDR2 from the germline V gene are SGHVS and FNYEAQ. V trimming: 5 bases; J trimming: 5 bases; junction bases outside the gene matches: 8. This CDR3 reads CASSRSTGRETQYF. Written as DNA, the CDR3 is TGTGCCAGCAGCAGATCGACAGGGCGGGAGACCCAGTACTTC.

This clone appeared a few times. The V gene is TRBV28, the J gene TRBJ2-3; TRBD2 is a possible D gene (6 bases). From germline, CDR1 is MDHEN and CDR2 SYDVKM. V dropped 7 bases and J dropped 0 bases, with 17 bases sitting between them. The CDR3 is 16 amino acids. As DNA, the CDR3 is TGTGCCAGCATGCATAGCGGAGAGTATAGCACAGATACGCAGTATTTT. It encodes CASMHSGEYSTDTQYF.

The V and J genes are TRBV28 and TRBJ2-1; 8 positions match TRBD2. The CDR3 contains 16 residues. Germline values: CDR1 MDHEN, CDR2 SYDVKM. After removal of 2 bases from V and 0 bases from J, the junction contained 3 bases not matched to a gene. The CDR3 reads CASSLATSGSYNEQFF. CDR3 DNA sequence: TGTGCCAGCAGTTTAGCCACTAGCGGCTCCTACAATGAGCAGTTCTTC.

J is TRBJ1-5 and V is TRBV18; TRBD1 agrees at 9 bases. The CDR3 extends over 15 amino acids. CDR1 is KGHSH and CDR2 is LQKENI in the germline V gene. Losses at the gene ends were 5 bases for V and 0 bases for J; bases not matched to a gene: 2. This chain's CDR3 is CASSVTGGSNQPQHF. The CDR3, as DNA: TGTGCCAGCTCAGTGACAGGGGGTAGCAATCAGCCCCAGCATTTT.

This chain links TRBV5-8 with TRBJ2-2; D is unclear. Trimming cost V 3 bases and J 2 bases, with 14 bases left between them. Germline CDR1 reads SGHTS; CDR2 reads YDEGEE. The CDR3 has 16 residues. This CDR3 is CASSWAQVINTGELFF. In DNA form, the CDR3 reads TGTGCCAGCAGCTGGGCCCAAGTCATAAACACCGGGGAGCTGTTTTTT. Full variable domain (remainder filled in from reference TRBV5-8 and TRBJ2-2): EAGVTQSPTHLIKTRGQQATLRCSPISGHTSVYWYQQALGLGLQFLLWYDEGEERNRGNFPPRFSGRQFPNYSSELNVNALELEDSALYLCASSWAQVINTGELFFGEGSRLTVL.

This clone has only a few counts. V and J are TRBV7-2 and TRBJ2-5; TRBD2 matches 15 bases. The germline V gene has CDR1 SGHTA and CDR2 FQGNSA. The CDR3 contains 16 residues. V was clipped by 5 bases and J by 2 bases; unmatched bases: 3. The CDR3 loop reads CASSTGLAGGQETQYF. The CDR3 nucleotides read TGTGCCAGCAGCACAGGACTAGCGGGGGGGCAAGAGACCCAGTACTTC.

The chain links TRBV7-8 to TRBJ1-2; 9 positions match TRBD1. The CDR3 runs to 15 residues. CDR1 is SGHVS, CDR2 FQNEAQ, per germline. The ends lost 5 bases at V and 3 bases at J; junction bases unmatched: 7. The CDR3 nucleotides are TGTGCCAGCAGCCAAGGGACAGGGAGCTACTATGGCTACACCTTC. Its translation is CASSQGTGSYYGYTF.

This clone has just one count. The genes are TRBV30 and TRBJ1-1, with a tentative D call TRBD1 (6 bases). This CDR3 contains 15 residues. Germline V gene sequence: CDR1 GTSNPN, CDR2 SVGIG (reference sequence). Trimming stripped 2 bases from V and 2 bases from J, with 15 bases between. The CDR3: CAWSSRGGGNTEAFF. The CDR3 nucleotides are TGTGCCTGGAGTTCCCGGGGAGGGGGTAACACTGAAGCTTTCTTT.

V is TRBV19 and J is TRBJ2-7; 10 positions match TRBD1. J gave up 3 bases and V 4 bases, and 12 bases lay outside the gene matches. The CDR3 contains 17 residues. CDR1 is LNHDA, CDR2 SQIVND, per germline (reference sequence). The CDR3: CASSRAGTGADIYEQYF. The CDR3 DNA follows: TGTGCCAGTAGTAGAGCCGGGACAGGGGCCGATATCTACGAGCAGTACTTC. The complete variable domain, with remaining parts taken from reference TRBV19 and TRBJ2-7, reads DGGITQSPKYLFRKEGQNVTLSCEQNLNHDAMYWYRQDPGQGLRLIYYSQIVNDFQKGDIAEGYSVSREKKESFPLTVTSAQKNPTAFYLCASSRAGTGADIYEQYFGPGTRLTVT.

The chain combines TRBV9 with TRBJ2-2; 8 nucleotides agree with TRBD1. Germline V lookup: CDR1 SGDLS, CDR2 YYNGEE. The CDR3 runs 15 residues. V shed 2 bases, J shed 6 bases, and the junction held 6 bases outside the gene matches. CDR3 protein: CASSVGQAVAGELFF. The DNA of the CDR3 is TGTGCCAGCAGCGTGGGACAGGCAGTAGCCGGGGAGCTGTTTTTT.

The rearrangement joins TRBV7-9 to TRBJ1-6; 7 bases match TRBD1. There are 14 residues in the CDR3. Germline loops: CDR1 SEHNR, CDR2 FQNEAQ (reference sequence). The ends lost 5 bases at V and 5 bases at J; junction bases unmatched: 3. CDR3 protein: CASSRGQNNSPLHF. The CDR3 coding sequence is TGTGCCAGCAGCCGGGGACAGAATAATTCACCCCTCCACTTT.

This chain links TRBV4-1 with TRBJ1-4; a weak D match, TRBD1 (5 bases). From germline, CDR1 is MGHRA and CDR2 YSYEKL. The V end was cut by 3 bases, the J end by 7 bases, with 18 bases between. This CDR3 spans 16 amino acids. CDR3 amino acids: CASSHPLQDWIEKLFF. CDR3 nucleotides: TGCGCCAGCAGCCACCCCTTACAGGATTGGATTGAAAAACTGTTTTTT.

This clone was seen a few times. The J gene is TRBJ2-3, the V gene TRBV6-1, with 9 bases lining up with TRBD2. The CDR3 length is 17 residues. J lost 5 bases, V lost 1 base, and 10 bases had no gene match. CDR1 is MNHNS and CDR2 is SASEGT in the germline V gene. In DNA, the CDR3 is TGTGCCAGCAGTGAAGGTGTTGGGGCGGGGGGGGGAGATACGCAGTATTTT. Amino acids: CASSEGVGAGGGDTQYF.

This chain connects TRBV6-6 to TRBJ2-3; 9 bases line up with TRBD1. Trimming took 2 bases from V and 2 from J; bases not matched to a gene: 2. The CDR3 runs to 15 residues. The V gene's germline CDR1 is MNHNY and CDR2 SVGAGI (reference sequence). The CDR3 nucleotides are TGTGCCAGCAGTTACAGGGACAGGGACACAGATACGCAGTATTTT. Its protein is CASSYRDRDTDTQYF.

This clone was seen more than once but under ten times. The chain is built from TRBV28 and TRBJ1-5, with D unclear. Germline loops: CDR1 MDHEN, CDR2 SYDVKM. V was pared by 8 bases and J by 2 bases, with 10 bases between. CDR3 length: 13 residues. DNA for the CDR3: TGTGCCAGCCACGCGCCCGGCAATCAGCCCCAGCATTTT. Its protein product is CASHAPGNQPQHF.

This clone was picked up one time. The gene calls are TRBV4-1 and TRBJ1-5; D is perhaps TRBD1 (5 bases). Per germline, CDR1 MGHRA and CDR2 YSYEKL. V lost 1 base and J lost 6, with 13 bases in between. This CDR3 comprises 15 residues. The CDR3 nucleotides read TGCGCCAGCAGCCAAGCCTGGCAGGGCGGTCAGCCCCAGCATTTT. It encodes CASSQAWQGGQPQHF.

The chain recombines TRBV6-5 with TRBJ2-5, with a possible D match to TRBD1 (5 bases). V lost 6 bases and J lost 9, with 20 bases in between. CDR3 size: 14 residues. Germline lookup yields CDR1 MNHEY and CDR2 SVGAGI. The CDR3 sequence is CASSETDSIRAQYF. CDR3 DNA: TGTGCCAGCAGCGAGACCGACAGCATCAGGGCCCAGTACTTC.

The chain links TRBV6-6 to TRBJ2-7; no clear D. The CDR3 is 14 residues long. Germline CDR1 MNHNY, CDR2 SVGAGI (reference sequence). Trimming left V 6 bases short and J 0 bases short, with 12 bases between. CDR3 DNA: TGTGCCAGCAGCCCAGATCTCCCCTCCTACGAGCAGTACTTC. This codes for CASSPDLPSYEQYF.